Sequencing of this T cell receptor (beta chain) was carried out in a study of T cell responses to AZD1222 COVID-19 vaccine. Repertoires were generated with immunoSEQ multiplex PCR, while TCRdb's copy carries only in-frame clones and drops some. The table records over 100,000 clones, 89% of them present only once. The length of the CDR3 is 13 residues. Per the germline V gene, CDR1 is SGHVS and CDR2 is FQNEAQ. V was trimmed by 4 bases and J by 9 bases, leaving 13 bases between them. This material consisted of peripheral blood, taken on day 0 of AZD1222 vaccination. This sequence originates from an adult in good health. This rearrangement joins TRBV7-8 to TRBJ2-1; D not resolved. CDR3 DNA sequence: TGTGCCAGCAGCTCCCAGTGGGTGACTGAGCAGTTCTTC. It yields the protein CASSSQWVTEQFF.